Listed below are T cell receptor beta chains from one sample, sequenced in a study of response to subunit inactivated influenza vaccine. Using its own MiXCR run on the RT-PCR reads, TCRdb lists one record per CDR3 protein. The sample carries hundreds of thousands of distinct CDR3 sequences, about 10% recorded once. The sample also formed part of further work on T cells expressing NK-cell markers.

Sequenced here: PBMCs from blood, sampled on the day of vaccination. Receptors were obtained from a middle-aged man who received an inactivated influenza vaccine. The CDR3 runs from the conserved cysteine through the conserved F or W. The D gene is left open where the match is weak. Size values are once, few and many counts, or a class for expanded clones, and some rows have none.

J,D,V,size,CDR3,DNA
TRBJ2-5,TRBD1,TRBV4-2,many,CASSIQWTGHQETQYF,TGTGCCAGCAGCATCCAATGGACAGGACACCAAGAGACCCAGTACTTC
TRBJ2-1,TRBD2,TRBV4-2,-,CASSQESGASGGGEQFF,TGTGCCAGCAGCCAAGAATCGGGTGCTAGCGGGGGGGGTGAGCAGTTCTTC
TRBJ2-5,TRBD2,TRBV7-2,few,CASSFLSGGLRETQYF,TGTGCCAGCAGCTTTCTTTCGGGAGGGCTACGGGAGACCCAGTACTTC
TRBJ1-1,TRBD1,TRBV4-1,few,CASSPYSDRGLQSNTEAFF,TGCGCCAGCAGTCCATACAGCGACAGGGGGCTCCAATCGAACACTGAAGCTTTCTTT
TRBJ2-7,TRBD2,TRBV7-9,few,CASTSGSGSLSYEQYF,TGTGCCAGCACCTCAGGGAGCGGGAGCCTATCCTACGAGCAGTACTTC
TRBJ2-3,TRBD2,TRBV4-2,-,CASSQTGGADTQYF,TGTGCCAGCAGCCAAACGGGGGGGGCAGATACGCAGTATTTT
TRBJ2-7,-,TRBV20-1,-,CSVIKGSPEQYF,TGCAGTGTTATCAAGGGCTCCCCCGAGCAGTACTTC
TRBJ2-1,-,TRBV5-1,many,CASSFRTATDGNEQFF,TGCGCCAGCAGCTTTAGGACAGCAACGGACGGTAATGAGCAGTTCTTC
TRBJ2-2,TRBD1,TRBV12-3/TRBV12-4,-,CASSSTGGTGELFF,TGTGCCAGCAGTTCGACAGGGGGCACCGGGGAGCTGTTTTTT
TRBJ2-1,-,TRBV10-3,-,CAISVRQGLSYNEQFF,TGTGCCATCAGTGTTCGGCAGGGGCTCTCCTACAATGAGCAGTTCTTC
TRBJ1-3,-,TRBV6-2/TRBV6-3,few,CASSPPKGVGMNSGNTIYF,TGTGCCAGCAGCCCGCCTAAAGGGGTCGGGATGAATTCTGGAAACACCATATATTTT
TRBJ2-6,-,TRBV6-5,many,CASSYSSGANVLTF,TGTGCCAGCAGTTACAGCTCTGGGGCCAACGTCCTGACTTTC
TRBJ2-7,-,TRBV6-1,-,CASAIGRASYEQYF,TGTGCCAGCGCCATTGGCAGGGCCTCCTACGAGCAGTACTTC
TRBJ1-1,-,TRBV10-3,many,CAISESDRRLMNTEAFF,TGTGCCATCAGTGAGTCTGACCGCCGACTAATGAACACTGAAGCTTTCTTT
TRBJ1-6,-,TRBV20-1,-,CSARGHSSYNSPLHF,TGCAGTGCTAGAGGTCACAGCTCCTATAATTCACCCCTCCACTTT
TRBJ2-1,TRBD2,TRBV12-3/TRBV12-4,many,CASTLSGSSYNEQFF,TGTGCCAGCACCCTTAGCGGGAGCTCCTACAATGAGCAGTTCTTC
TRBJ1-6,-,TRBV10-3,-,CAISVARENSPLHF,TGTGCCATCAGTGTGGCTAGGGAAAATTCACCCCTCCACTTT
TRBJ2-1,TRBD2,TRBV7-2,-,CASSRTSWGRYNEQFF,TGTGCCAGCAGCCGGACTAGTTGGGGAAGATACAATGAGCAGTTCTTC
TRBJ2-3,TRBD2,TRBV4-3,-,CASSQNWEPKGTSGHWGTDTQYF,TGCGCCAGCAGCCAGAACTGGGAACCTAAGGGGACTAGCGGCCACTGGGGCACAGATACGCAGTATTTT
TRBJ2-5,-,TRBV7-8,few,CASSFRGEETQYF,TGTGCCAGCAGCTTCAGGGGGGAAGAGACCCAGTACTTC
TRBJ2-4,TRBD1,TRBV2,-,CASRDRTGGNIQYF,TGTGCCAGCAGGGACAGGACAGGGGGGAACATTCAGTACTTC
TRBJ2-1,-,TRBV7-2,-,CASSTSRGEQFF,TGTGCCAGCAGCACCTCTAGGGGGGAGCAGTTCTTC
TRBJ1-4,-,TRBV6-5,few,CASSYSIGSNEKLFF,TGTGCCAGCAGTTACTCGATAGGGTCCAATGAAAAACTGTTTTTT
TRBJ2-7,-,TRBV7-7,few,CASSPDRSGEQYF,TGTGCTAGCAGCCCCGACAGGTCCGGCGAGCAGTACTTC